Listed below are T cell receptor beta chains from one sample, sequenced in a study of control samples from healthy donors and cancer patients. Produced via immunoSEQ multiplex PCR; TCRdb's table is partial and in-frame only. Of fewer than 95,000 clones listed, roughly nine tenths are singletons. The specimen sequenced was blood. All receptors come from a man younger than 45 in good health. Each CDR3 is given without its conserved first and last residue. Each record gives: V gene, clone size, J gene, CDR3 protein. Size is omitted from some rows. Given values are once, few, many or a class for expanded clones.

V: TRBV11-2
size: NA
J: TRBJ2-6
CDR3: ASSDIAGANVLT

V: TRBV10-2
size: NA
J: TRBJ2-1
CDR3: ASSGHPENEQF

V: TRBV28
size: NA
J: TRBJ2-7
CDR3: ASSLFRDKAHEQY

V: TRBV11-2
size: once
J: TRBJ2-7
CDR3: ASKRTGEAYEQY

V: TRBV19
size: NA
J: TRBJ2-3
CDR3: ASSSNGGRSTDTQY

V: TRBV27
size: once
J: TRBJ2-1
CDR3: ASGFHQNEQF

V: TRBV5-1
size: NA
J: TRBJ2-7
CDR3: ASSLQGEDEQY

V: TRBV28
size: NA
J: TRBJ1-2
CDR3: ASSLDFITDYGYT

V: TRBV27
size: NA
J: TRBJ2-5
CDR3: ATSPRVRETQY

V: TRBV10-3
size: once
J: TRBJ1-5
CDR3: ATRAGIADGNQPQH

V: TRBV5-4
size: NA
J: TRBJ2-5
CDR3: ASRSAGGGGETQY

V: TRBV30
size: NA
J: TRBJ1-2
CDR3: ACQIGGGGYGYT

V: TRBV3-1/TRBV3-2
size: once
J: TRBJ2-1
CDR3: ASSLRTDNEQL

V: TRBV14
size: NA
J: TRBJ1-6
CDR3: ASSLTVGNSPLH

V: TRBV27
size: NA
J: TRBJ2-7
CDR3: ASKISGSYEQY

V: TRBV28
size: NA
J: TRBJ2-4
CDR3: ASSSLALSKNIQY

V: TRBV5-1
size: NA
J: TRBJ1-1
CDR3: ASNDVRNTEAF

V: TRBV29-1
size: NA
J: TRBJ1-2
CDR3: SVGGTGETGYT

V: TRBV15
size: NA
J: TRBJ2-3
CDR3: ATSGRTGALTDTQY